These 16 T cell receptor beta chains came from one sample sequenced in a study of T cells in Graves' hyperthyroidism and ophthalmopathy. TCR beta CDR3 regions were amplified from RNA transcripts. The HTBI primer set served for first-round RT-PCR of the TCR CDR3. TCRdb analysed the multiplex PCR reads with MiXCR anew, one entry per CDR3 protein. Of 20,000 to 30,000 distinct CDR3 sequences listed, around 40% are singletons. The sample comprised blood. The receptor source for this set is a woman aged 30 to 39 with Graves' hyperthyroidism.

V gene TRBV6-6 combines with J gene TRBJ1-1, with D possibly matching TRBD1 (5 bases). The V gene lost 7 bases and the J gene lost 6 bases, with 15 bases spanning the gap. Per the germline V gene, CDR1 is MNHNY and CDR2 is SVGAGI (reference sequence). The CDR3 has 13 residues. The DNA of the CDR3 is TGTGCCAGCAAGGGGCAGGGAGGCGCTGAAGCTTTCTTT. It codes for CASKGQGGAEAFF.

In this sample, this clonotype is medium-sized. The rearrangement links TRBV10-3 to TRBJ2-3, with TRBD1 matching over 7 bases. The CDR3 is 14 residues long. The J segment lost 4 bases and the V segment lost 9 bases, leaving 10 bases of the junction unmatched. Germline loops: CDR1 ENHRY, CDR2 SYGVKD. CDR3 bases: TGTGCCATGGGGCTGACAGGGATAGCAGATACGCAGTATTTT. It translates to CAMGLTGIADTQYF.

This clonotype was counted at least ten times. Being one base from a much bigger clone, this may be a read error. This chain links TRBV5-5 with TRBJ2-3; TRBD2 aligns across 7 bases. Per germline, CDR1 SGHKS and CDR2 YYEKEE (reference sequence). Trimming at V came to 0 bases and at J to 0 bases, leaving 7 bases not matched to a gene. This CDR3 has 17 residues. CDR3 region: CASSLGLAVLSTDTQYF. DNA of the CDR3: TGTGCCAGCAGCTTGGGGCTAGCGGTACTTAGCACAGATACGCAGTATTTT.

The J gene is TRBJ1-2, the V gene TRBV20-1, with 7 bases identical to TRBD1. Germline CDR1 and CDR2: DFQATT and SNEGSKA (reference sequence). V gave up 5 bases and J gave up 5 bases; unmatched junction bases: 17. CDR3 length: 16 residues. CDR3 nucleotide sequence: TGCAGTGCTCAGAGGGGGGACAGCTCGGGGCTATATGGCTACACCTTC. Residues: CSAQRGDSSGLYGYTF.

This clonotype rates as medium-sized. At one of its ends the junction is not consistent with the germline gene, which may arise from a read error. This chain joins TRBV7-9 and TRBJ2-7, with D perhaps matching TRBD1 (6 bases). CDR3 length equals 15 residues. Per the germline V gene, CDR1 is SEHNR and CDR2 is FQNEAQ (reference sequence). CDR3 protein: CASNLDDRIYYEQYF. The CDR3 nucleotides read TGTGCCAGCAACTTAGATGACAGGATCTACTACGAGCAGTACTTC.

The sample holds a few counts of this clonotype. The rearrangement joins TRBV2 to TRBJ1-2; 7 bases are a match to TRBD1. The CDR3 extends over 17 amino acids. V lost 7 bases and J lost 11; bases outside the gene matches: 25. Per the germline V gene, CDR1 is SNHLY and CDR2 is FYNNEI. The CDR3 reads CASTVPLGTAIRRGYTF. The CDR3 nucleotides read TGTGCCAGCACCGTTCCCTTGGGGACAGCCATTCGCAGGGGTTACACCTTC.

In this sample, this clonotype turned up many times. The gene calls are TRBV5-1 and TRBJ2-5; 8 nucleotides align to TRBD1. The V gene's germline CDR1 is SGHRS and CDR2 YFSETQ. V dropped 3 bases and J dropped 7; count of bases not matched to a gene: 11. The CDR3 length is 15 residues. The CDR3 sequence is CASSSEQGATGTQYF. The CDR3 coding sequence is TGCGCCAGCAGCTCTGAGCAGGGGGCTACTGGGACCCAGTACTTC.

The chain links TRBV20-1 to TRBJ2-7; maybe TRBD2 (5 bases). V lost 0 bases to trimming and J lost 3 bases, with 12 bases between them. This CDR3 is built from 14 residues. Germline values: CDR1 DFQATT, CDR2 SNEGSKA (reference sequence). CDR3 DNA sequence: TGCAGTGCTAGAGATCCGTACGGGAACTACGAGCAGTACTTC. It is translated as CSARDPYGNYEQYF.

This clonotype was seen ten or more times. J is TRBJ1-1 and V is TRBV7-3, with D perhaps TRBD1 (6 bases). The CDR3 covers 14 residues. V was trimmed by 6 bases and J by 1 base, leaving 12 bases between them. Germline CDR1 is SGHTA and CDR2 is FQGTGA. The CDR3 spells CASSRGGGNTEAFF. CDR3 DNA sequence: TGTGCCAGCAGTCGAGGGGGGGGGAACACTGAAGCTTTCTTT.

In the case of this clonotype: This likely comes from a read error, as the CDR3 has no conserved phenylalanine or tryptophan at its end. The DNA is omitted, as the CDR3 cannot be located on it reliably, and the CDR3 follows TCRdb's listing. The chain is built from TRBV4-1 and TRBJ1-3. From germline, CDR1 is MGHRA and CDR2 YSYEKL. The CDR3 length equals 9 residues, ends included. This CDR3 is CASSSNPLA.

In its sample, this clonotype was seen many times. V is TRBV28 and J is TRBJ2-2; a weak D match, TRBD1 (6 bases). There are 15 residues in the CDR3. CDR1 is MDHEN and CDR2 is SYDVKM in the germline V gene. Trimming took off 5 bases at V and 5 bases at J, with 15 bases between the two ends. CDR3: CASSGSRGMTGELFF. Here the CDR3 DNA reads TGTGCCAGCAGTGGTTCCAGGGGTATGACCGGGGAGCTGTTTTTT.

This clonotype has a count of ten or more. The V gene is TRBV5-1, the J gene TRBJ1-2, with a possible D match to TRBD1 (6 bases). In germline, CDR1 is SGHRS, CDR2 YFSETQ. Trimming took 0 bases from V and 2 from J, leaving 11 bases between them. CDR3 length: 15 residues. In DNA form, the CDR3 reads TGCGCCAGCAGCTTGGCCCCGGACAGAAACTATGGCTACACCTTC. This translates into CASSLAPDRNYGYTF. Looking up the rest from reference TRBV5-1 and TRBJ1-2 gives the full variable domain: KAGVTQTPRYLIKTRGQQVTLSCSPISGHRSVSWYQQTPGQGLQFLFEYFSETQRNKGNFPGRFSGRQFSNSRSEMNVSTLELGDSALYLCASSLAPDRNYGYTFGSGTRLTVV.

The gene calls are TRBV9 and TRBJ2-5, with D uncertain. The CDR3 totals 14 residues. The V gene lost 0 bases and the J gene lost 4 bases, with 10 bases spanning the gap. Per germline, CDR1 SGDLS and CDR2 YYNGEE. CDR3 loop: CASSVGPPRETQYF. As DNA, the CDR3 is TGTGCCAGCAGCGTAGGGCCCCCTCGAGAGACCCAGTACTTC.

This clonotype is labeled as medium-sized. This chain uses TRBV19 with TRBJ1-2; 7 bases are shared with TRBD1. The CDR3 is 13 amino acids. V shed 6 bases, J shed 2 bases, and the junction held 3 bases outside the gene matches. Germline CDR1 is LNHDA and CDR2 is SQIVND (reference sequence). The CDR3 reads CASSPGQNYGYTF. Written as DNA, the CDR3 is TGTGCCAGTAGCCCGGGACAGAACTATGGCTACACCTTC.

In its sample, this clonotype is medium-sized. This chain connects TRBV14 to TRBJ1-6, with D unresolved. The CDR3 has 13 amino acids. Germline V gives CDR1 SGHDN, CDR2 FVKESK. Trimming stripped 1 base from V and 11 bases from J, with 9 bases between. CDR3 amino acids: CASSQVSGAPLHF. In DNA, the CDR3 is TGTGCCAGCAGCCAAGTGTCTGGTGCACCCCTCCACTTT.

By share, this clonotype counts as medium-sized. CDR3: CASSDPYKDEQFF. The CDR3 DNA reads as TGTGCCAGCAGTGATCCTTATAAGGATGAGCAGTTCTTC. The chain employs TRBV25-1 and TRBJ2-1, with D unresolved. This CDR3 is 13 amino acids long. The V gene's germline CDR1 is MGHDK and CDR2 SYGVNS. Trimming shortened V by 3 bases and J by 8 bases, and 11 bases separated the two germline ends.